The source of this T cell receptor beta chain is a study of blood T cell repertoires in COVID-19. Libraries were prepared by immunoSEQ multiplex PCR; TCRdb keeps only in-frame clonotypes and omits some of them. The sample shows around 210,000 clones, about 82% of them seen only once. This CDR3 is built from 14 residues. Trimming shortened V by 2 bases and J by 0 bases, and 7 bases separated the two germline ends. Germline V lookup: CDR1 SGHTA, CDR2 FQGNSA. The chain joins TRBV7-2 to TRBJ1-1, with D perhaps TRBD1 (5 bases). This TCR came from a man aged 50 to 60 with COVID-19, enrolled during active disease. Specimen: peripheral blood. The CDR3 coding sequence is TGTGCCAGCAGCTTACAGGGATTGAACACTGAAGCTTTCTTT. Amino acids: CASSLQGLNTEAFF.